The sequence of this TCR beta chain was determined in a study of shared clonotypes between healthy human individuals (dated by TCRdb to the early 2020s). For context, the study as a whole: A couple of women and three men aged 18 to 49 years were included in the cohort. Blood TCR repertoires of five healthy adults were deeply sequenced to estimate repertoire size and the extent of clonotype sharing between individuals. To increase sequencing depth and limit assay-specific biases, different laboratories used diverse techniques to prepare libraries and sequence TCR repertoires. Each donor's leukapheresis produced roughly between roughly 0.9 and 9 billion PBMCs. For each donor, CD4 naive and CD4 memory were each run on three plates, CD8 naive on two plates, and CD8 memory on one plate. Summary of the overall study and its limitations: Naive subsets generally had larger estimated clonotype richness than memory subsets did. Only blood was sampled, and tissue TCR repertoires likely differ from those in blood. Based on pairwise subsampling, the degree of clonotype sharing among donors was expected to be affected by sequencing depth. Clonotypes shared by all four sorted-subset donors showed higher generation probabilities than non-shared clonotypes. Across several donors, around 5.4% of naive CD4, approximately 3.6% of naive CD8, around 2.1% of memory CD4, and about 0.44% of memory CD8 clonotypes were shared. The small number of donors limited the genetic and exposure-history diversity represented. Rarefaction of sorted-subset datasets indicated incomplete sequencing despite the large sequencing depth.

As regards this clone: The antigen it recognizes is unknown. No clone much larger than this one lies a single base away; base qualities are absent.

The cysteine opens and the phenylalanine closes a CDR3 of 13 amino acids. Of the read, only the CDR3 DNA is kept; its 39 bases are in frame from base 1. Germline trimming amounts to 8 bases on V and 7 bases on J, with 5 as the count of junction bases outside the gene matches. CDR1 is given as SNHLY and CDR2 as FYNNEI, both from the germline V gene. Donors were healthy HIV-negative adults with no recently reported acute infections or vaccinations. All donors were Caucasian adults living in Nashville, Tennessee, USA. CD4+ T cells were enriched by magnetic negative selection; naive cells were then positively selected on CD45RA, and the negative fraction formed the memory subset. Blood was collected by leukapheresis, and PBMCs were isolated by Ficoll-Histopaque density gradient centrifugation and then cryopreserved in liquid nitrogen vapor phase. Analytical flow cytometry was used to check the purity and quantity of every magnetically sorted T cell population. Genomic DNA was isolated from each sorted fraction and quantified by UV absorbance on a Nanodrop 2000c.

TCR CDR3 regions were amplified from genomic DNA by multiplex PCR using the deep immunoSEQ assay. Genomic DNA extracted from each cell subset was distributed evenly over all wells of several immunoSEQ 96-well plates, and each plate served as one replicate. For sorted subsets, about 200 ng genomic DNA, equal to about 30,000 T cell genomes, was loaded into each replicate PCR. Purified libraries were quantified with a Qubit 3.0 fluorometer, sized on a Bioanalyzer 2100, and re-quantified with the KAPA Library Quantification kit. Each immunoSEQ 96-well plate was sequenced on its own single-read 150-cycle Illumina NextSeq 550 flow cell. As for how the authors treated the data: Because the immunoSEQ output included only junctional sequences and no quality scores, the filtering could not be the same as the filtering used for full-length reads. Sequences were annotated with PyIR, a Python wrapper for IgBLAST v1.9, and V/J genes and CDR3 were assigned using IMGT germline references. Reads were removed for weak V/J assignments (E-value above 1e-6), missing CDR3, stop codons, out-of-frame junctions, or ambiguous translated residues. V3J clonotypes were defined as sequences sharing the same inferred V gene, J gene, and CDR3 amino acid sequence. Percentage overlap between repertoires was computed as shared unique clonotypes divided by the size of the smaller repertoire. Repertoire richness was assessed with RTK rarefaction, the Chao1 estimator, and Recon v2.1 estimates of unobserved clonotypes. OLGA was used to compute generation probabilities for all TCRbeta clonotypes that the gDNA method yielded from four donors. The immuneACCESS repertoire file appears here via TCRdb, limited to in-frame rearrangements. These files lack a portion of the clones; in checked studies, under half of the deficit traces to unresolved V genes, and the cause of the others is not known. The DNA gave D and trimming, while V, J and clone size come from that table. The sample data list 1.5 million to 1.9 million clones, and 95% to 99% of these were observed just once. In total, the top ten clones hold approximately 0.44% of the sample.

The receptor was derived from a man aged 25 to 45 in good health. This sequence uses TRBV2 and TRBJ1-5; the junction holds 10 bases that match TRBD1. Material: naive CD4+ T cells sorted from blood. This specimen's cell subset or site label, per the study, means: CD45RA+ positively selected. This receptor carries the CDR3 CASAGTGAQPQHF. The DNA sequence is as follows: TGTGCCAGCGCAGGGACAGGGGCACAGCCCCAGCATTTT. The reference TRBV2 and TRBJ1-5 proteins fill in what lies around the CDR3, so the full variable domain reads EPEVTQTPSHQVTQMGQEVILRCVPISNHLYFYWYRQILGQKVEFLVSFYNNEISEKSEIFDDQFSVERPDGSNFTLKIRSTKLEDSAMYFCASAGTGAQPQHFGDGTRLSIL.